What follows are 29 T cell receptor beta chains derived from one specimen sequenced in a study of cytomegalovirus exposure and HLA in healthy donors. In the PCR, 60 Vbeta and 13 Jbeta primers were used. Here immunoSEQ multiplex PCR was the method, and the copy in TCRdb shows in-frame clones only, minus some. The sample comprises around 140,000 clones, around 80% of which are singletons, and roughly 2.9% rests with the top ten. Sequencing used PBMCs. The receptors here all came from a female donor in good health and CMV-seronegative.

This clone was seen once. The V call is TRBV28, the J call TRBJ1-4; D might be TRBD1 (5 bases). Germline-derived CDR1 and CDR2 are MDHEN and SYDVKM. This CDR3 has 13 amino acids. The V gene lost 6 bases and the J gene lost 8 bases, with 13 bases spanning the gap. The CDR3 sequence is CASRTRVREKLFF. CDR3 sequence (DNA): TGTGCCAGCAGAACCAGGGTACGGGAAAAACTGTTTTTT.

This rearrangement joins TRBV7-9 to TRBJ1-2, with 7 bases identical to TRBD1. Germline CDR1 and CDR2: SEHNR and FQNEAQ (reference sequence). Trimming at V came to 7 bases and at J to 2 bases, leaving 10 bases not matched to a gene. This CDR3 region has 15 residues. CDR3 sequence: CASTSGGQRNYGYTF. In DNA, the CDR3 is TGTGCCAGCACCTCTGGGGGACAGAGAAACTATGGCTACACCTTC.

The chain carries TRBV28 and TRBJ2-6; possible D gene TRBD2, 5 bases. The germline V gene has CDR1 MDHEN and CDR2 SYDVKM. CDR3 length: 16 residues. The V end was cut by 0 bases, the J end by 3 bases, with 9 bases between. The CDR3 region is CASSLWLAGGANVLTF. CDR3 coding DNA: TGTGCCAGCAGTTTATGGTTGGCGGGTGGGGCCAACGTCCTGACTTTC.

J is TRBJ1-1 and V is TRBV7-9; tentative D call: TRBD1 (5 bases). V shed 2 bases and J shed 4 bases, with 8 bases lying between them. The CDR3 extends over 13 amino acids. Germline loops: CDR1 SEHNR, CDR2 FQNEAQ (reference sequence). The CDR3 coding sequence is TGTGCCAGCAGCTTAACCGGGGGCACTGAAGCTTTCTTT. This translates into CASSLTGGTEAFF.

The genes are TRBV6-4 and TRBJ1-1; 9 bases are shared with TRBD1. Germline V gives CDR1 MRHNA, CDR2 SNTAGT. There are 13 residues in the CDR3. Losses at the gene ends were 6 bases for V and 5 bases for J; bases not matched to a gene: 4. In DNA form, the CDR3 reads TGTGCCAGCAGCCTGGGACAGGGAACTGAAGCTTTCTTT. It specifies CASSLGQGTEAFF.

The chain couples TRBV7-6 to TRBJ1-1, with 8 bases aligning to TRBD1. The ends lost 5 bases at V and 8 bases at J; junction bases unmatched: 7. The CDR3 totals 13 residues. Germline CDR1 is SGHVS and CDR2 is FNYEAQ. The CDR3 DNA reads as TGTGCCAGCAGCCCCGGACAGGGAGGGGAAGCTTTCTTT. This codes for CASSPGQGGEAFF.

The table lists this clone with a few counts. The chain recombines TRBV19 with TRBJ1-3; 7 bases agree with TRBD1. CDR3 size: 14 residues. Germline CDR1 and CDR2: LNHDA and SQIVND (reference sequence). The V gene end was trimmed by 10 bases and the J gene end by 1 base; junction bases not matched to a gene: 7. CDR3: CATPDRRSGNTIYF. In DNA form, the CDR3 reads TGTGCCACCCCGGACAGGCGGTCTGGAAACACCATATATTTT.

The genes are TRBV15 and TRBJ1-4; no definite D call. The germline V and J ends were trimmed by 5 bases and 4 bases, with 17 bases remaining between them. CDR1 and CDR2 from the germline V gene are LNHNV and YYDKDF (reference sequence). This CDR3 has 16 amino acids. The CDR3 protein is CATSPTWRAFNEKLFF. CDR3 in DNA: TGTGCCACCAGCCCTACCTGGAGGGCTTTTAATGAAAAACTGTTTTTT. The complete variable domain, with remaining parts taken from reference TRBV15 and TRBJ1-4, reads DAMVIQNPRYQVTQFGKPVTLSCSQTLNHNVMYWYQQKSSQAPKLLFHYYDKDFNNEADTPDNFQSRRPNTSFCFLDIRSPGLGDTAMYLCATSPTWRAFNEKLFFGSGTQLSVL.

The gene calls are TRBV19 and TRBJ2-5; 10 bases are shared with TRBD1. Losses at the gene ends were 8 bases for V and 5 bases for J; bases not matched to a gene: 11. The CDR3 sequence is 15 residues long. The germline V gene has CDR1 LNHDA and CDR2 SQIVND (reference sequence). In DNA, the CDR3 is TGTGCCAGTGCCCTGGGACAGGGGCCTTCGGAGACCCAGTACTTC. Translation: CASALGQGPSETQYF.

This rearrangement joins TRBV27 to TRBJ2-1; maybe TRBD2 (6 bases). V lost 2 bases and J 6 bases, leaving 17 bases between the germline ends. This CDR3 region has 16 residues. Per germline, CDR1 MNHEY and CDR2 SMNVEV (reference sequence). The CDR3 protein is CASSLKPGLVANEQFF. In DNA, the CDR3 is TGTGCCAGCAGTTTAAAGCCGGGACTTGTCGCCAATGAGCAGTTCTTC.

The CDR3 spells CASRDSGRPEAFF. The CDR3, as DNA: TGTGCCAGCCGGGACTCGGGCCGGCCTGAAGCTTTCTTT. This chain connects TRBV27 to TRBJ1-1; maybe TRBD1 (5 bases). Deletions cut 8 bases from V and 6 bases from J, with 16 bases between. The CDR3 runs 13 residues. Germline CDR1 and CDR2: MNHEY and SMNVEV (reference sequence).

This chain links TRBV28 with TRBJ1-2; D unclear. V lost 4 bases to trimming and J lost 4 bases, with 7 bases between them. The CDR3 contains 12 residues. In germline, CDR1 is MDHEN, CDR2 SYDVKM. CDR3 amino acids: CASSSLGYGYTF. DNA for the CDR3: TGTGCCAGCAGTTCCCTAGGCTATGGCTACACCTTC.

The J gene is TRBJ1-2, the V gene TRBV30; D gene ambiguous. Trimming stripped 2 bases from V and 7 bases from J, with 11 bases between. CDR1 and CDR2 (germline): GTSNPN, SVGIG (reference sequence). The CDR3 totals 12 residues. Here the CDR3 reads CAWSPESSGYTF. The CDR3 bases are TGTGCCTGGAGTCCGGAGTCTTCTGGCTACACCTTC.

The chain employs TRBV27 and TRBJ1-1, with a possible D match to TRBD1 (5 bases). Per the germline V gene, CDR1 is MNHEY and CDR2 is SMNVEV (reference sequence). This CDR3 is 14 amino acids long. Trimming removed 3 bases at V and 5 bases at J, with 13 bases between. The CDR3 sequence: CASSFWGGETEAFF. DNA of the CDR3: TGTGCCAGCAGTTTTTGGGGGGGGGAGACTGAAGCTTTCTTT.

The V and J genes are TRBV2 and TRBJ1-5; 9 nucleotides line up with TRBD1. This CDR3 comprises 15 residues. The germline gives CDR1 SNHLY, CDR2 FYNNEI. Trimming removed 6 bases from V and 3 bases from J; junction bases left unmatched: 6. CDR3 protein: CASRETGGNNQPQHF. CDR3 in DNA: TGTGCCAGCAGAGAGACAGGGGGGAACAATCAGCCCCAGCATTTT.

The genes are TRBV13 and TRBJ1-3, with unresolved D. The CDR3 runs 16 residues. Trimming left V 2 bases short and J 0 bases short, with 11 bases between. Germline V gene data show CDR1 as PRHDT and CDR2 as FYEKMQ (reference sequence). CDR3 in amino acids: CASSLLPARSGNTIYF. In DNA form, the CDR3 reads TGTGCCAGCAGCTTACTTCCCGCGCGCTCTGGAAACACCATATATTTT.

The chain is built from TRBV30 and TRBJ1-1, with D unresolved. Trimming stripped 1 base from V and 3 bases from J, with 12 bases between. CDR1 is GTSNPN and CDR2 is SVGIG in the germline V gene (reference sequence). The length of the CDR3 is 14 residues. CDR3 loop: CAWSEGDGYTEAFF. For the CDR3, the DNA is TGTGCCTGGAGTGAGGGAGATGGGTACACTGAAGCTTTCTTT.

J is TRBJ2-1 and V is TRBV2, with TRBD1 matching 7 bases. The CDR3 is 18 amino acids. Germline V gene sequence: CDR1 SNHLY, CDR2 FYNNEI. The V gene end was trimmed by 7 bases and the J gene end by 4 bases; junction bases not matched to a gene: 19. The CDR3 reads CASTKNRGAIQKYNEQFF. In DNA form, the CDR3 reads TGTGCCAGCACTAAAAACAGGGGCGCGATTCAAAAATACAATGAGCAGTTCTTC.

This clone was observed once. The chain links TRBV5-6 to TRBJ2-3; D is possibly TRBD2 (6 bases). The CDR3 has 17 amino acids. The V gene's germline CDR1 is SGHDT and CDR2 YYEEEE. V gave up 0 bases and J gave up 4 bases, with 18 bases separating them. The CDR3 loop reads CASSLGPPVGGADTQYF. The CDR3 DNA is TGTGCCAGCAGCTTGGGACCCCCAGTGGGGGGAGCAGATACGCAGTATTTT.

This rearrangement joins TRBV27 to TRBJ2-7, with D possibly TRBD2 on 6 matching bases. Per germline, CDR1 MNHEY and CDR2 SMNVEV (reference sequence). This CDR3 is 14 amino acids long. V lost 5 bases, J lost 0 bases, and 11 bases lay in between. CDR3 amino acids: CASSPSGLSYEQYF. The CDR3 region has the DNA TGTGCCAGCAGTCCTTCGGGACTCTCCTACGAGCAGTACTTC.

The chain combines TRBV18 with TRBJ2-3; the match to TRBD2 covers 10 bases. The V gene end was trimmed by 4 bases and the J gene end by 0 bases; junction bases not matched to a gene: 4. This CDR3 is built from 16 residues. The germline V gene has CDR1 KGHSH and CDR2 LQKENI. The DNA for the CDR3 is TGTGCCAGCTCACGGACTAGCGGTACTAGCACAGATACGCAGTATTTT. It encodes CASSRTSGTSTDTQYF.

This rearrangement joins TRBV7-8 to TRBJ1-1; weak D call: TRBD1 (6 bases). V was shortened by 1 base and J by 5 bases, with 11 bases between the two germline ends. Germline assignment: CDR1 SGHVS and CDR2 FQNEAQ. The CDR3 sequence is 14 residues long. The CDR3 here is CASSLDQGRTEAFF. The DNA for the CDR3 is TGTGCCAGCAGCTTAGATCAGGGGAGAACTGAAGCTTTCTTT. Based on the CDR3 plus reference TRBV7-8 and TRBJ1-1, the full variable domain is GAGVSQSPRYKVAKRGQDVALRCDPISGHVSLFWYQQALGQGPEFLTYFQNEAQLDKSGLPSDRFFAERPEGSVSTLKIQRTQQEDSAVYLCASSLDQGRTEAFFGQGTRLTVV.

V usage is TRBV9 and J usage is TRBJ2-1; TRBD2 matches 7 bases. V trimming: 4 bases; J trimming: 6 bases; junction bases outside the gene matches: 10. This CDR3 is 15 amino acids long. The germline CDR1 and CDR2 sequences are SGDLS and YYNGEE. This chain's CDR3 is CASSLPSGGSNEQFF. CDR3 bases: TGTGCCAGCAGCCTCCCTAGCGGAGGCAGCAATGAGCAGTTCTTC.

This chain joins TRBV29-1 and TRBJ1-2; tentative D call: TRBD1 (5 bases). The germline V gene has CDR1 SQVTM and CDR2 ANQGSEA. The CDR3 sequence is 12 residues long. Between the trimmed V and J ends, which lost 6 bases and 2 bases, there was a span of 10 bases. In DNA form, the CDR3 reads TGCAGCGTCGTTACAGGAAACTATGGCTACACCTTC. Residues: CSVVTGNYGYTF. The whole variable domain, filled in from reference TRBV29-1 and TRBJ1-2, reads SAVISQKPSRDICQRGTSLTIQCQVDSQVTMMFWYRQQPGQSLTLIATANQGSEATYESGFVIDKFPISRPNLTFSTLTVSNMSPEDSSIYLCSVVTGNYGYTFGSGTRLTVV.

The chain recombines TRBV7-9 with TRBJ2-5; 9 bases line up with TRBD2. TRBJ2-7 matches the DNA end more closely, so the J call is doubtful. The germline V gene encodes CDR1 SEHNR and CDR2 FQNEAQ (reference sequence). CDR3 length: 15 residues. The CDR3 DNA reads TGTGCCAGCAGCTTAGTAGCGGGAGAAGGTTCCGAGCAGTACTTC. Translating it yields CASSLVAGEGSEQYF.

The CDR3 is CASSHSSEGYKGEQFF. The CDR3 coding sequence is TGTGCCAGCAGTCATTCTAGCGAGGGGTACAAGGGTGAGCAGTTCTTC. This chain links TRBV6-6 with TRBJ2-1, with TRBD2 as a possible D gene (6 bases). The V end was cut by 5 bases, the J end by 9 bases, with 23 bases between. Germline CDR1 is MNHNY and CDR2 is SVGAGI (reference sequence). This CDR3 comprises 16 residues.

V gene TRBV6-5 combines with J gene TRBJ2-3, with 7 bases lining up with TRBD2. J gave up 0 bases and V 4 bases, and 4 bases lay outside the gene matches. Germline CDR1 reads MNHEY; CDR2 reads SVGAGI. CDR3 length: 15 residues. CDR3 sequence reads: CASSFRGVSTDTQYF. The CDR3 bases are TGTGCCAGCAGTTTTCGGGGGGTTAGCACAGATACGCAGTATTTT.

This clone was seen only a few times. V is TRBV5-6 and J is TRBJ1-4; D may be TRBD1 (5 bases). Germline assignment: CDR1 SGHDT and CDR2 YYEEEE. This CDR3 spans 15 amino acids. V was clipped by 4 bases and J by 1 base, with 11 bases between them. CDR3: CASSRAGLTNEKLFF. The CDR3 nucleotides read TGTGCCAGCAGCAGAGCAGGGTTAACTAATGAAAAACTGTTTTTT.

The rearrangement joins TRBV5-8 to TRBJ2-3; the match to TRBD2 covers 11 bases. Germline V gene lookup returns CDR1 SGHTS and CDR2 YDEGEE. The trim removed 6 bases at V and 3 bases at J, leaving 12 bases unmatched. The CDR3 is made up of 17 amino acids. CDR3 protein: CASTFAGLAGGTDTQYF. The CDR3 nucleotides are TGTGCCAGCACCTTCGCAGGGCTAGCGGGGGGAACAGATACGCAGTATTTT. Together with reference TRBV5-8 and TRBJ2-3, the CDR3 gives the full variable domain: EAGVTQSPTHLIKTRGQQATLRCSPISGHTSVYWYQQALGLGLQFLLWYDEGEERNRGNFPPRFSGRQFPNYSSELNVNALELEDSALYLCASTFAGLAGGTDTQYFGPGTRLTVL.